Shown below are 25 T cell receptor beta chains from a single sample sequenced in a study of response to subunit inactivated influenza vaccine (dated by TCRdb to between 2018 and 2020). The library was prepared using RT-PCR. Sequenced using an Illumina HiSeq 2500. TCRdb passed the public sequencing reads through fastp at Q25 and MiXCR, retaining productive beta sequences. Entries that share a CDR3 protein sequence are merged under the most common genes and DNA. In all, the sample holds about 780,000 distinct CDR3 sequences, and around 18% of those were seen once. About 11% of the sample rests with the top ten. Sequenced here: PBMCs from blood, sampled 5 to 6 days after vaccination. Every receptor here comes from a man aged 50 to 60 who received an inactivated influenza vaccine. Donor details come from another sample of the same person, matched by shared clones.

This rearrangement joins TRBV9 to TRBJ2-3, with D possibly being TRBD2 (7 bases). The CDR3 length is 15 residues. CDR1 and CDR2 (germline): SGDLS, YYNGEE. Trimming shortened V by 2 bases and J by 2 bases, and 12 bases separated the two germline ends. CDR3 sequence (DNA): TGTGCCAGCAGCGTGCGGGGGCCTACCACAGATACGCAGTATTTT. It codes for CASSVRGPTTDTQYF.

This clonotype was counted between two and nine times. The CDR3 loop reads CASSWTGPADTQYF. CDR3 in DNA: TGTGCCAGCAGTTGGACAGGGCCGGCAGATACGCAGTATTTT. The chain carries TRBV6-5 and TRBJ2-3; 8 bases fit TRBD1. CDR1 and CDR2 (germline): MNHEY, SVGAGI. V gave up 4 bases and J gave up 4 bases; unmatched junction bases: 4. The CDR3 contains 14 residues.

This clonotype was seen more than once but under ten times. V usage is TRBV4-1 and J usage is TRBJ2-7; perhaps TRBD1 as D (6 bases). Per the germline V gene, CDR1 is MGHRA and CDR2 is YSYEKL. V lost 1 base, J lost 6 bases, and 13 bases lay in between. The length of the CDR3 is 14 residues. The CDR3 loop is CASSQGTVPSEQYF. For the CDR3, the DNA is TGCGCCAGCAGCCAAGGGACAGTACCTTCCGAGCAGTACTTC.

This clonotype was picked up many times. The V call is TRBV12-3 or TRBV12-4, the J call TRBJ2-1; 8 nucleotides align to TRBD1. This CDR3 has 15 amino acids. Trimming at V came to 6 bases and at J to 4 bases, leaving 8 bases not matched to a gene. CDR3 sequence reads: CASRVGTGFYNEQFF. The CDR3 DNA sequence: TGTGCCAGCAGAGTCGGGACAGGATTTTACAATGAGCAGTTCTTC.

The chain uses TRBV12-3 or TRBV12-4 and TRBJ2-1; 8 bases agree with TRBD1. The CDR3 has 14 residues. Losses at the gene ends were 4 bases for V and 7 bases for J; bases not matched to a gene: 6. In DNA, the CDR3 is TGTGCCAGCAGTTATGGACAGGGCTGGAATGAGCAGTTCTTC. It is translated as CASSYGQGWNEQFF.

This chain connects TRBV5-1 to TRBJ1-6, with D tentatively TRBD1 (6 bases). Trimming pared 4 bases from V and 7 bases from J, leaving 12 bases between. The CDR3 covers 14 residues. Germline V CDR1 and CDR2: SGHRS, YFSETQ. Here the CDR3 reads CASSLGAVNSPLHF. DNA for the CDR3: TGCGCCAGCAGCCTGGGGGCAGTAAATTCACCCCTCCACTTT.

The chain uses TRBV6-6 and TRBJ1-2, with D unclear. CDR1 and CDR2 (germline): MNHNY, SVGAGI (reference sequence). This CDR3 contains 13 residues. Deletions cut 7 bases from V and 2 bases from J, with 11 bases between. The CDR3 DNA is TGTGCCAGCACCCCATCGGGGAACTATGGCTACACCTTC. Amino acids: CASTPSGNYGYTF.

The genes are TRBV7-9 and TRBJ1-6; 8 bases are a match to TRBD1. Germline V gene sequence: CDR1 SEHNR, CDR2 FQNEAQ (reference sequence). V lost 5 bases to trimming and J lost 1 base; unmatched junction nucleotides: 4. This CDR3 spans 16 amino acids. CDR3 amino acids: CASSAGQASYNSPLHF. Here the CDR3 DNA reads TGTGCCAGCAGCGCGGGACAGGCATCCTATAATTCACCCCTCCACTTT.

The J gene is TRBJ2-1, the V gene TRBV27, with 8 bases lining up with TRBD2. V lost 5 bases to trimming and J lost 8 bases; unmatched junction nucleotides: 14. Germline values: CDR1 MNHEY, CDR2 SMNVEV (reference sequence). The CDR3 length is 16 residues. The CDR3 DNA follows: TGTGCCAGCAGTGCCGGGGGGGGAGGGCATGGGTATGAGCAGTTCTTC. Amino acid sequence: CASSAGGGGHGYEQFF.

This clonotype was counted a few times. This chain links TRBV5-1 with TRBJ2-3; 11 bases map to TRBD1. The length of the CDR3 is 16 residues. J was trimmed by 4 bases and V by 3 bases; bases with no gene match: 7. The germline V gene has CDR1 SGHRS and CDR2 YFSETQ. The CDR3 DNA sequence: TGCGCCAGCAGCTCACAAGGACAGGGGGCCGCAGATACGCAGTATTTT. Translation: CASSSQGQGAADTQYF.

This clonotype was counted a single time. The rearrangement links TRBV18 to TRBJ2-1; TRBD2 matches at 10 bases. V lost 2 bases and J lost 7; bases outside the gene matches: 11. This CDR3 spans 17 amino acids. The V gene's germline CDR1 is KGHSH and CDR2 LQKENI. The CDR3 DNA reads as TGTGCCAGCTCACCAGGAGCCAGCGGGAGGGTTAGGAATGAGCAGTTCTTC. As protein: CASSPGASGRVRNEQFF.

This rearrangement joins TRBV7-9 to TRBJ2-7, with D tentatively TRBD2 (6 bases). The length of the CDR3 is 16 residues. The V end lost 5 bases, the J end lost 3 bases, and 20 bases lay between the germline ends. CDR1 and CDR2 from the germline V gene are SEHNR and FQNEAQ (reference sequence). DNA of the CDR3: TGTGCCAGCAGCCCACAGCGGGTGGGGGAAGGCTACGAGCAGTACTTC. Protein sequence: CASSPQRVGEGYEQYF.

The chain is built from TRBV6-5 and TRBJ1-1, with TRBD1 as a possible D gene (6 bases). V lost 2 bases and J 6 bases, leaving 22 bases between the germline ends. The CDR3 spans 17 residues. Germline V lookup: CDR1 MNHEY, CDR2 SVGAGI. The CDR3 bases are TGTGCCAGCAGTTACGGGCACAGGGCGTTGGTGTCCGCTGAAGCTTTCTTT. It specifies CASSYGHRALVSAEAFF.

This clonotype has only a few counts. The V and J genes are TRBV7-2 and TRBJ1-4; no clear D gene. V lost 1 base to trimming and J lost 10 bases, with 13 bases between them. The germline V gene encodes CDR1 SGHTA and CDR2 FQGNSA. The CDR3 is 14 residues long. In DNA form, the CDR3 reads TGTGCCAGCAGCTTAGGTCAAGGGCCTGGAAAACTGTTTTTT. Encoded protein: CASSLGQGPGKLFF.

This clonotype was counted at least ten times. The chain couples TRBV25-1 to TRBJ1-4; the D gene is possibly TRBD1 (6 bases). V was cut by 10 bases and J by 8 bases, with 14 bases left in between. Germline V gene data show CDR1 as MGHDK and CDR2 as SYGVNS. The length of the CDR3 is 12 residues. CDR3 amino acids: CATTGTGEKLFF. In DNA form, the CDR3 reads TGTGCCACCACAGGGACGGGCGAAAAACTGTTTTTT. The full variable domain, rest sourced from reference TRBV25-1 and TRBJ1-4, is EADIYQTPRYLVIGTGKKITLECSQTMGHDKMYWYQQDPGMELHLIHYSYGVNSTEKGDLSSESTVSRIRTEHFPLTLESARPSHTSQYLCATTGTGEKLFFGSGTQLSVL.

There are a few counts of this clonotype. The V call is TRBV5-1, the J call TRBJ2-1; 11 bases agree with TRBD2. V was clipped by 1 base and J by 0 bases; unmatched bases: 9. There are 19 residues in the CDR3. CDR1 SGHRS and CDR2 YFSETQ come from the germline V gene. The CDR3 spells CASSLSSTSGKSSYNEQFF. CDR3 nucleotides: TGCGCCAGCAGCTTGTCCTCGACTAGCGGGAAAAGCTCCTACAATGAGCAGTTCTTC.

This rearrangement joins TRBV5-1 to TRBJ2-2, with D possibly TRBD1 on 6 matching bases. Looked up from germline, CDR1 is SGHRS and CDR2 is YFSETQ. V was clipped by 2 bases and J by 6 bases, with 11 bases between them. This CDR3 is 14 amino acids long. The DNA for the CDR3 is TGCGCCAGCAGCTTACAGGGAGAGGCCGGGGAGCTGTTTTTT. Amino acids: CASSLQGEAGELFF.

The V gene is TRBV6-1, the J gene TRBJ1-6; TRBD1 aligns across 8 bases. V lost 6 bases to trimming and J lost 8 bases; unmatched junction nucleotides: 6. The CDR3 is 14 residues long. Germline values: CDR1 MNHNS, CDR2 SASEGT. CDR3 residues: CASSLTGADSPLHF. The CDR3 region has the DNA TGTGCCAGCAGCTTGACAGGGGCGGATTCACCCCTCCACTTT.

The sample holds a few counts of this clonotype. CDR3 loop: CASSPWNAGELFF. The CDR3 DNA reads TGCGCCAGCAGCCCCTGGAATGCCGGGGAGCTGTTTTTT. The chain joins TRBV5-1 to TRBJ2-2; D gene uncertain. The CDR3 loop spans 13 amino acids. The germline V gene has CDR1 SGHRS and CDR2 YFSETQ. V dropped 4 bases and J dropped 6 bases, with 10 bases sitting between them. The full variable domain, with the rest looked up from reference TRBV5-1 and TRBJ2-2, is KAGVTQTPRYLIKTRGQQVTLSCSPISGHRSVSWYQQTPGQGLQFLFEYFSETQRNKGNFPGRFSGRQFSNSRSEMNVSTLELGDSALYLCASSPWNAGELFFGEGSRLTVL.

V usage is TRBV3-1 and J usage is TRBJ2-4; TRBD1 agrees at 9 bases. The CDR3 length is 14 residues. Germline loops: CDR1 LGHDT, CDR2 YNNKEL (reference sequence). J was trimmed by 8 bases and V by 3 bases; bases with no gene match: 5. In DNA form, the CDR3 reads TGTGCCAGCAGCCACTGGGACAGGGAACACATTCAGTACTTC. This encodes CASSHWDREHIQYF. Variable domain in full (rest from reference TRBV3-1 and TRBJ2-4): DTAVSQTPKYLVTQMGNDKSIKCEQNLGHDTMYWYKQDSKKFLKIMFSYNNKELIINETVPNRFSPKSPDKAHLNLHINSLELGDSAVYFCASSHWDREHIQYFGAGTRLSVL.

This clonotype was seen more than once but under ten times. In DNA form, the CDR3 reads TGTGCCAGCAGTCCCTTAAACAGGGAGGGGGGGTGGCCCCAGCATTTT. Protein: CASSPLNREGGWPQHF. V usage is TRBV27 and J usage is TRBJ1-5; maybe TRBD1 (6 bases). Trimming took 5 bases from V and 9 from J, leaving 23 bases between them. CDR1 is MNHEY, CDR2 SMNVEV, per germline (reference sequence). This CDR3 is built from 16 residues.

The table lists this clonotype with a few counts. This chain joins TRBV10-3 and TRBJ2-1, with 9 bases identical to TRBD1. The CDR3 runs 18 residues. With 6 bases clipped from V and 2 bases from J, the junction kept 14 bases outside the gene matches. Per germline, CDR1 ENHRY and CDR2 SYGVKD. For the CDR3, the DNA is TGTGCCATCAGACGGACAGGGGCTAAACAAAACCCCTACAATGAGCAGTTCTTC. This encodes CAIRRTGAKQNPYNEQFF.

This clonotype showed up just a few times. The chain carries TRBV5-1 and TRBJ2-7; D remains unclear. The CDR3 runs to 13 residues. V was clipped by 3 bases and J by 1 base, with 8 bases between them. Germline lookup yields CDR1 SGHRS and CDR2 YFSETQ. The DNA for the CDR3 is TGCGCCAGCAGCTCGTCAAATTCCTACGAGCAGTACTTC. It yields the protein CASSSSNSYEQYF.

In DNA form, the CDR3 reads TGCAGTGTTCCGAACGGGGAGACCCAGTACTTC. Translation gives CSVPNGETQYF. The genes are TRBV20-1 and TRBJ2-5; D gene ambiguous. The CDR3 length is 11 residues. V was cut by 7 bases and J by 5 bases, with 11 bases left in between. Germline CDR1 reads DFQATT; CDR2 reads SNEGSKA (reference sequence).

Comment on this clonotype: This may be a read error, as it is one base from a much larger clone. This sequence joins TRBV7-9 and TRBJ2-7, with 11 bases fitting TRBD2. Germline CDR1 SEHNR, CDR2 FQNEAQ (reference sequence). The J segment lost 5 bases and the V segment lost 3 bases, leaving 3 bases of the junction unmatched. The CDR3 contains 14 residues. This CDR3 is CASSFSGRAHEQYF. In nucleotides, the CDR3 is TGTGCCAGCAGCTTTAGCGGGAGGGCCCACGAGCAGTACTTC.